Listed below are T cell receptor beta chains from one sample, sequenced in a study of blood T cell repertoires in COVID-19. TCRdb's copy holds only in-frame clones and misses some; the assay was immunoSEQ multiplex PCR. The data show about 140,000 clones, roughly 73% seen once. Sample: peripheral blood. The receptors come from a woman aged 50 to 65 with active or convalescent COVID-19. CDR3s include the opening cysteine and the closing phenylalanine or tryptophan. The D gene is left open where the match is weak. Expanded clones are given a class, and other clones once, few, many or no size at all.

CDR3 DNA: TGCGCCAGCAGCACGCTGGGACAGGGACCGGGCAATGAGCAGTTCTTC
CDR3 protein: CASSTLGQGPGNEQFF
V gene: TRBV5-1
J gene: TRBJ2-1
clone size: NA
D gene: TRBD1

CDR3 DNA: TGTGCCAGCAGCCAGGGGACTGGGGCCAACGTCCTGACTTTC
CDR3 protein: CASSQGTGANVLTF
V gene: TRBV7-6
J gene: TRBJ2-6
clone size: NA
D gene: NA

CDR3 DNA: TGTGCCAGTAGTCCGGGACAGTCGAAAGAGACCCAGTACTTC
CDR3 protein: CASSPGQSKETQYF
V gene: TRBV19
J gene: TRBJ2-5
clone size: NA
D gene: TRBD1

CDR3 DNA: TGTGCCACCGGGGGGGACTTCCAAGAGACCCAGTACTTC
CDR3 protein: CATGGDFQETQYF
V gene: TRBV10-3
J gene: TRBJ2-5
clone size: NA
D gene: TRBD2

CDR3 DNA: TGTGCCTGGAGAAGTCTAGGGGCGCAGGGAAACACCATATATTTT
CDR3 protein: CAWRSLGAQGNTIYF
V gene: TRBV30
J gene: TRBJ1-3
clone size: NA
D gene: NA

CDR3 DNA: TGCGCCAGCAGCTGGTCTAGCGGGAGCCCTACCTACAATGAGCAGTTCTTC
CDR3 protein: CASSWSSGSPTYNEQFF
V gene: TRBV5-1
J gene: TRBJ2-1
clone size: NA
D gene: TRBD2

CDR3 DNA: TGTGCCAGCAGCAAAGCGGACAGGGAGTGGGGCTACACCTTC
CDR3 protein: CASSKADREWGYTF
V gene: TRBV21-1
J gene: TRBJ1-2
clone size: NA
D gene: NA

CDR3 DNA: TGTGCCTGGAGTGGGGACAGCCTCTCTGGGGCCAACGTCCTGACTTTC
CDR3 protein: CAWSGDSLSGANVLTF
V gene: TRBV30
J gene: TRBJ2-6
clone size: NA
D gene: TRBD1

CDR3 DNA: TGTGCCAGCAGTGAGGTAGGGGTGAAGCAGTACTTC
CDR3 protein: CASSEVGVKQYF
V gene: TRBV25-1
J gene: TRBJ2-7
clone size: NA
D gene: NA

CDR3 DNA: TGTGCCACCAGCAGGGGGGGGGAAACGAACACTGAAGCTTTCTTT
CDR3 protein: CATSRGGETNTEAFF
V gene: TRBV15
J gene: TRBJ1-1
clone size: NA
D gene: NA

CDR3 DNA: TGTGCCAGCGGACTACGGGGACAGTCCTACGAGCAGTACTTC
CDR3 protein: CASGLRGQSYEQYF
V gene: TRBV11-1
J gene: TRBJ2-7
clone size: NA
D gene: NA

CDR3 DNA: TGTGCCAGCAGCTCCACTCTGAGCTCCTACAATGAGCAGTTCTTC
CDR3 protein: CASSSTLSSYNEQFF
V gene: TRBV11-2
J gene: TRBJ2-1
clone size: NA
D gene: NA

CDR3 DNA: TGCGCCAGCAGCCGCGAACCGGGACAGGGGGCCTACGAGCAGTACTTC
CDR3 protein: CASSREPGQGAYEQYF
V gene: TRBV4-3
J gene: TRBJ2-7
clone size: NA
D gene: TRBD1

CDR3 DNA: TGCGCCAGCAGCTTGGACGTCCGGGAGACCCAGTACTTC
CDR3 protein: CASSLDVRETQYF
V gene: TRBV5-1
J gene: TRBJ2-5
clone size: NA
D gene: NA

CDR3 DNA: TGTGCCAGCAGCTTTGGGCCTTTCGGAACTGAAGCTTTCTTT
CDR3 protein: CASSFGPFGTEAFF
V gene: TRBV7-9
J gene: TRBJ1-1
clone size: once
D gene: NA

CDR3 DNA: TGTGCCAGCAGCTCCGGACACCTATCTTACGAGCAGTACTTC
CDR3 protein: CASSSGHLSYEQYF
V gene: TRBV5-5
J gene: TRBJ2-7
clone size: NA
D gene: NA

CDR3 DNA: TGTGCCAGCAGTCCACCGGGAAAGAACACTGAAGCTTTCTTT
CDR3 protein: CASSPPGKNTEAFF
V gene: TRBV25-1
J gene: TRBJ1-1
clone size: few
D gene: NA

CDR3 DNA: TGTGCCAGTAGTCCTGCGTTGAACACTGAAGCTTTCTTT
CDR3 protein: CASSPALNTEAFF
V gene: TRBV19
J gene: TRBJ1-1
clone size: NA
D gene: NA

CDR3 DNA: TGTGCCAGCAGTTTATGGGACAGCCGAGGCTACACCTTC
CDR3 protein: CASSLWDSRGYTF
V gene: TRBV28
J gene: TRBJ1-2
clone size: NA
D gene: NA

CDR3 DNA: TGTGCCAGCAGTTCCAGTCTCGGGGAAAAACTGTTTTTT
CDR3 protein: CASSSSLGEKLFF
V gene: TRBV6-6
J gene: TRBJ1-4
clone size: NA
D gene: NA

CDR3 DNA: TGTGCCAGCAGTTACGGGCGCCCAGGGAATAATTCACCCCTCCACTTT
CDR3 protein: CASSYGRPGNNSPLHF
V gene: TRBV6-5
J gene: TRBJ1-6
clone size: NA
D gene: NA

CDR3 DNA: TGCAGCGTTCGGGACAGAGATAATTCACCCCTCCACTTT
CDR3 protein: CSVRDRDNSPLHF
V gene: TRBV29-1
J gene: TRBJ1-6
clone size: once
D gene: TRBD1

CDR3 DNA: TGTGCCAGCAGCTTCTATGGAGATACGCAGTATTTT
CDR3 protein: CASSFYGDTQYF
V gene: TRBV7-2
J gene: TRBJ2-3
clone size: NA
D gene: NA

CDR3 DNA: TGTGCCAGCAGTTCCCTAGCGGGAGCGGGGTACGAGCAGTACTTC
CDR3 protein: CASSSLAGAGYEQYF
V gene: TRBV28
J gene: TRBJ2-7
clone size: once
D gene: TRBD2

CDR3 DNA: TGCGCCAGCAGCCGGGGCTCACTCAGAATGAACACTGAAGCTTTCTTT
CDR3 protein: CASSRGSLRMNTEAFF
V gene: TRBV4-1
J gene: TRBJ1-1
clone size: NA
D gene: NA

CDR3 DNA: TGTGCCTGGGGACTAGCGGGCCTCTCTGGGGCCAACGTCCTGACTTTC
CDR3 protein: CAWGLAGLSGANVLTF
V gene: TRBV30
J gene: TRBJ2-6
clone size: NA
D gene: TRBD2

CDR3 DNA: TGTGCCAGCTCGGCTCGACAGGGGGCGAATGAAAAACTGTTTTTT
CDR3 protein: CASSARQGANEKLFF
V gene: TRBV18
J gene: TRBJ1-4
clone size: NA
D gene: TRBD1

CDR3 DNA: TGTGCCAGCAGCCCCGGCGGGGCCGGGGAGCTGTTTTTT
CDR3 protein: CASSPGGAGELFF
V gene: TRBV7-2
J gene: TRBJ2-2
clone size: NA
D gene: NA

CDR3 DNA: TGTGCCAGCTACCGGACAGGGGGGAACACTGAAGCTTTCTTT
CDR3 protein: CASYRTGGNTEAFF
V gene: TRBV18
J gene: TRBJ1-1
clone size: NA
D gene: TRBD1

CDR3 DNA: TGCGCCAGCAGCTTGGCCCCGGCGGGCCAGGGGCAAGAGACCCAGTACTTC
CDR3 protein: CASSLAPAGQGQETQYF
V gene: TRBV5-1
J gene: TRBJ2-5
clone size: NA
D gene: NA

CDR3 DNA: TGTGCCAGCAGCACGGGACAGCTGAGCCAGCCCCAGCATTTT
CDR3 protein: CASSTGQLSQPQHF
V gene: TRBV7-9
J gene: TRBJ1-5
clone size: NA
D gene: TRBD1

CDR3 DNA: TGTGCCAGTAGTATCACAGGTAGCCAGCCCCAGCATTTT
CDR3 protein: CASSITGSQPQHF
V gene: TRBV19
J gene: TRBJ1-5
clone size: NA
D gene: NA

CDR3 DNA: TGTGCCAGCAGCCCACTAGCGGGGGTAGGCTACGAGCAGTACTTC
CDR3 protein: CASSPLAGVGYEQYF
V gene: TRBV11-2
J gene: TRBJ2-7
clone size: NA
D gene: TRBD2

CDR3 DNA: TGTGCCATCAGTTCCTTGACCGGGAGGAGGCCCTACGAGCAGTACTTC
CDR3 protein: CAISSLTGRRPYEQYF
V gene: TRBV10-3
J gene: TRBJ2-7
clone size: few
D gene: TRBD2

CDR3 DNA: TGTGCCAGTAGTATAGATTGGGACAGGCTGCTCTATGGCTACACCTTC
CDR3 protein: CASSIDWDRLLYGYTF
V gene: TRBV19
J gene: TRBJ1-2
clone size: NA
D gene: TRBD1

CDR3 DNA: TGTGCCAGCTCACCCTCCCAAACAGGCTTATCCTACGAGCAGTACTTC
CDR3 protein: CASSPSQTGLSYEQYF
V gene: TRBV18
J gene: TRBJ2-7
clone size: NA
D gene: NA

CDR3 DNA: TGTGCCAGCTCACCACCGAGCTTACAGGGCTACACCTTC
CDR3 protein: CASSPPSLQGYTF
V gene: TRBV18
J gene: TRBJ1-2
clone size: few
D gene: NA

CDR3 DNA: TGTGCCAGCAGCTTAGAGGGAGTCCCAACCTATAATGAAAAACTGTTTTTT
CDR3 protein: CASSLEGVPTYNEKLFF
V gene: TRBV11-2
J gene: TRBJ1-4
clone size: NA
D gene: NA

CDR3 DNA: TGTGCCAGCAGTTCGCGGTGGACCGGGGAGCTGTTTTTT
CDR3 protein: CASSSRWTGELFF
V gene: TRBV2
J gene: TRBJ2-2
clone size: NA
D gene: NA